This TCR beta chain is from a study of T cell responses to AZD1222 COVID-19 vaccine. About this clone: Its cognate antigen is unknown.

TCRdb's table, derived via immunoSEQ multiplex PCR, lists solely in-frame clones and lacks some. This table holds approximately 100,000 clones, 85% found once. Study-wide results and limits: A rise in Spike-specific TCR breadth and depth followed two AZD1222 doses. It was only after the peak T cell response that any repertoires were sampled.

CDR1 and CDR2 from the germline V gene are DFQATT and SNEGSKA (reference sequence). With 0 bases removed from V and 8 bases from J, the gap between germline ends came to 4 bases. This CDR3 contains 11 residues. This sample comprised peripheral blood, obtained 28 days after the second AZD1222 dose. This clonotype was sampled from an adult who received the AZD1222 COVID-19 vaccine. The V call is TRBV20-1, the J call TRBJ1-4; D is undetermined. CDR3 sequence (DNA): TGCAGTGCTAGAGAACAGGAAAAACTGTTTTTT. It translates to CSAREQEKLFF.